The present TCR beta chain was sequenced within a study of T cell responses to AZD1222 COVID-19 vaccine. Turning to the study itself: Second-dose groups at about 4 or about 12 weeks were pooled.

The repertoire was sequenced with immunoSEQ multiplex PCR; TCRdb's copy has only in-frame clones and lacks some. The sample consists of roughly 76,000 clones, roughly 88% of them appearing once. V lost 2 bases to trimming and J lost 4 bases; unmatched junction nucleotides: 9. The CDR3 runs to 17 residues. Germline-derived CDR1 and CDR2 are MDHEN and SYDVKM. Study-level results: Clonal diversity may have been underestimated in mostly white British donors. Vaccine-associated CD4 TCRs spanned spike, dominant at 160-218 and 743-854. Only 5 or 6 AZD1222 recipients were seropositive at baseline.

This clone has just one count. Its antigen remains unknown. The material was peripheral blood, obtained on day 0 of AZD1222 vaccination. V and J are TRBV28 and TRBJ2-2, with 8 bases aligning to TRBD2. The sequence was collected from an adult in good health. In nucleotides, the CDR3 is TGTGCCAGCAGTTTAGAGGTAGCGGGGCCCCCCACCGGGGAGCTGTTTTTT. Its translation is CASSLEVAGPPTGELFF.